This T cell receptor beta chain was recorded in a study of cytomegalovirus exposure and HLA in healthy donors (dated by TCRdb to 2017 to 2019). Context from the whole study: An earlier analysis of about 530 of the donors reported 276 Gb of sequence data and around 110 million unique TCR beta sequences obtained from about 180 million T cells. An early release that covered around 590 HLA-typed donors contained approximately 320 gigabases of sequencing data and tens of millions of unique TCR sequences. Among the roughly 430 genotyped donors, approximately 77% belonged to the genetic ancestry cluster associated with self-reported Caucasian donors. The study aimed to test whether cataloging public T cell receptors could reveal signatures of past pathogen exposure. Using immunosequencing, the study profiled T cell repertoires from around 680 subjects and related those repertoires to cytomegalovirus serostatus. In addition to the first cohort of 500 to 850 subjects, a separate validation cohort of about 120 different subjects was used. To predict cytomegalovirus infection status, the study combined high-throughput TCR immunosequencing, statistical association of individual TCRs with disease status, and machine learning. A later analysis re-analyzed previously published TCR beta repertoires from approximately 670 donors and added high-resolution HLA genotyping to study TCR occurrence patterns. The later analysis used no new phenotypic data to find candidate immune exposures, relying instead on TCR beta sequences and their occurrence across donors. An earlier analysis of some 500 of the donors applied high-throughput TCR beta sequencing to assess whether each TCR beta V gene segment acted as functional or pseudogenic. Donor age, sex, ethnicity and CMV serostatus were collected together with the repertoire data. A later genetic analysis took genome-wide SNP genotypes for 398 of the 666 donors and used that subset as a discovery cohort. Every discovery cohort repertoire had been produced on one sequencing platform. Both class I and class II loci were covered by HLA typing, at four-digit resolution. The number of typed donors differed by locus: roughly 620-630 for A, B, C, DRB1 and DQB1; 500 to 550 for DQA1; some 590 for DPA1; and 450 to 480 for DPB1. About five DR-DQ haplotypes were handled as single units for association and clustering, since linkage in the cohort was strong. Among a few hundred genotyped donors of the cohort, an average of about 240,000 unique TCR beta nucleotide sequences were sequenced per donor, 15% to 20% of them non-productive.

Library construction relied on the immunoSEQ multiplex PCR assay. For the multiplex PCR, a mixture combining 60 forward primers for TCR Vbeta segments and 13 reverse primers for TCR Jbeta segments was used. The CDR3 region of rearranged TCR beta genes was amplified from genomic DNA by a multiplex PCR assay. The amplified TCR beta libraries were sequenced on the Illumina HiSeq System as 87-base-pair reads. The original methods were these. A later analysis counted approximately 84 million unique TCR beta chains across the 550 to 700 repertoires, and around 12 million of these chains were shared by at least two donors. A nearest-neighbor algorithm error-corrected the raw reads and collapsed the reads into unique sequences, merging closely related sequences to remove PCR and sequencing errors. CDR3 sequences were aligned to IMGT reference sequences to assign V, D and J gene segments. For a sequence to be retained, at least a six-nucleotide match to both a V gene segment and a J gene segment was required. A rearrangement was called productive if the CDR3 had no stop codons and remained in frame with V and J, and every other rearrangement was called non-productive. Following IMGT convention, CDR3 was defined as the stretch from the second conserved V-encoded cysteine up to the conserved J-encoded phenylalanine. In an earlier analysis of approximately 590 of the donors, sequences lacking an unambiguous match to a single V gene segment were excluded. In an earlier analysis of a few hundred of the donors, V segments were called functional above 56.7% productive rearrangements and were called segregating when the between-donor standard deviation exceeded 5%. To diagnose cytomegalovirus status from the catalog of TCR beta chain sequences, a statistical classification framework was built. In a later analysis, V and J genes were assigned by comparing TCR nucleotide sequences against IMGT/GENE-DB human TR gene sequences. Using the TCRdist pipeline, a later analysis assigned CDR3 sequences along with most-parsimonious VDJ recombination scenarios. In a later analysis, each TCR beta chain was defined by its CDR3 amino acid sequence together with its V-gene family, and reads lacking a unique V-gene family were excluded. To address suspected cross-contamination and a sequencing artifact, a later analysis removed several hundred highly shared, low-generation-probability nucleotide sequences. For each public chain, a later analysis derived a clonal expansion index from normalized ranks of inferred template counts within each repertoire. In a later analysis, generation probabilities were computed using a VDJ recombination model fitted to out-of-frame rearrangements, and the results were checked against IGoR. Hypergeometric tests were used in a later analysis to score TCR-TCR, TCR-HLA and TCR-CMV co-occurrence, with a repertoire-size bias correction applied to the TCR pairs. A later analysis estimated false discovery rates by permuting HLA or CMV assignments 20 times. A later analysis grouped co-occurring TCRs with DBSCAN, adding TCRdist sequence similarity when clustering within HLA-allele-positive subsets. For co-occurrence clustering, repertoires with fewer than 30,000 or more than 120,000 public chains were excluded, along with roughly 5 repertoires with anomalous nucleotide sharing. TCRdb holds this immuneACCESS table with in-frame rearrangements only. Some clones are missing; in checked studies, unresolved V genes explain under half, and the rest has no known cause. Clone size and the V and J calls come from that table; the DNA yielded D and trimming. For this sample there are under 250,000 clones; roughly 85% appear just once. About 0.22% of the sample is taken by the ten largest.

Results the study describes overall, beyond this receptor: A few of the identified cytomegalovirus-associated TCR beta chains were confirmed in vitro to be specific for cytomegalovirus antigens. In a later analysis, TCR association rates were found to vary across HLA loci, with the most associated TCRs seen for DRB1 alleles and the fewest for HLA-C alleles. The cohort was sequenced for TCR beta chains only, and without alpha or paired-chain data the features that could be detected were limited. Roughly uniform sequencing depth across donors was assumed in presence/absence analyses, although this assumption may not hold. Most CMV-associated TCR beta chains appeared to be HLA-restricted in a later analysis, and the HLA associations seemed to be driven largely by CMV exposure. The 87-base-pair reads could not distinguish some IMGT-functional V segments, including TRBV6-2 and TRBV6-3, so those segments were excluded. Most TCR sequences were observed very rarely across donors, whereas some public TCRs were present in many individuals. Strong co-occurrence of HLA alleles, especially DR and DQ, made assigning TCR associations to individual alleles difficult. A further reported finding was that TCR beta sequences accurately predicted the HLA-A and HLA-B alleles for most subjects in the first cohort. Linkage disequilibrium might explain the correlated functional status among segregating V segments, but an unknown experimental factor could not be excluded. A group of highly shared sequence variants was considered likely to be a technical artifact of the sequencing pipeline. In a later genetic analysis, fewer N-insertions in productive TCRs were reported among donors in an Asian-associated ancestry cluster than the roughly 700-donor mean. In an earlier analysis of approximately 590 of the donors, most TCR beta V segments appeared in productive rearrangements about 90% or about 30% of the time, broadly matching IMGT annotations. A total of about 150 TCR beta chains were listed by the study as associated with cytomegalovirus. In a later analysis, HLA-associated TCR beta chains were found to be more clonally expanded and to have lower generation probabilities than equally common non-associated chains. HLA typing was unavailable for some donors at each locus, so association tests used only the typed subset. For the cohort, immune exposure information was limited to CMV serostatus. Because counts were too low, seventeen rarely observed V segments, including chromosome 9 orphons, were excluded from the earlier analysis of 587 of the donors. At a false discovery rate of 0.05, a later analysis linked about 16,000 TCR beta sequences to specific HLA alleles. A later analysis reported that several top co-occurrence clusters appeared linked to parvovirus B19, influenza, CMV and Epstein-Barr virus. The authors suggested that the approach could potentially be generalized to other disease states and immunological phenotypes. An association between a missense DCLRE1C variant and V-gene and J-gene trimming of TCR beta chains was found in a later genetic analysis and replicated in an independent cohort. The classifier was reported to diagnose cytomegalovirus status with high specificity and sensitivity in both the original cohort and the validation cohort.

The cohort consisted of some 670 healthy bone marrow donors. All cohort members were sampled while nominally healthy, although unrecorded immune exposures were likely present. The donor tested CMV seronegative and was one of the 352 seronegative cohort members. A peripheral blood sample was provided by each donor, and peripheral blood mononuclear cells were used for TCR beta sequencing. The Qiagen DNeasy Blood Extraction Kit was used to extract genomic DNA from the blood cell samples. Regarding this clone: It lacks a known antigen. No quality values exist for individual bases; no much larger clone is one base distant.

Looking up the germline V gene yields CDR1 SGHAT and CDR2 FQNNGV. V and J are trimmed by 3 bases and 5 bases, and the gene matches miss 5 bases of the junction. The CDR3 goes from the cysteine to the phenylalanine over 15 residues. The read is trimmed to its CDR3 DNA, 45 bases read in frame from base 1. This receptor was identified in a girl aged 2-10 years in good health and CMV-seronegative. The chain couples TRBV11-2 to TRBJ2-1; the junction holds 9 bases that match TRBD1. The sample was PBMCs. This receptor has the CDR3 CASSFTGGEDNEQFF. The DNA sequence reads TGTGCCAGCAGCTTCACAGGGGGCGAGGACAATGAGCAGTTCTTC.